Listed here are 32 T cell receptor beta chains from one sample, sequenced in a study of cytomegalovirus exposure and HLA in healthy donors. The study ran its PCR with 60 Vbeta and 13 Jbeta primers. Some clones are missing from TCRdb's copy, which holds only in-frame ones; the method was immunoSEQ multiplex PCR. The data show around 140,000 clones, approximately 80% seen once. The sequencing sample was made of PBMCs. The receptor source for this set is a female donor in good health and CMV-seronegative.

The CDR3 DNA sequence: TGTGCCAGCAGCCAGGGGGGTAATCAGCCCCAGCATTTT. This gives the protein CASSQGGNQPQHF. The chain has TRBV7-6 and TRBJ1-5; TRBD1 aligns across 7 bases. With V trimmed by 5 bases and J by 4 bases, 2 bases remained unmatched. Germline V lookup: CDR1 SGHVS, CDR2 FNYEAQ. The CDR3 totals 13 residues. Together with reference TRBV7-6 and TRBJ1-5, the CDR3 gives the full variable domain: GAGVSQSPRYKVTKRGQDVALRCDPISGHVSLYWYRQALGQGPEFLTYFNYEAQQDKSGLPNDRFSAERPEGSISTLTIQRTEQRDSAMYRCASSQGGNQPQHFGDGTRLSIL.

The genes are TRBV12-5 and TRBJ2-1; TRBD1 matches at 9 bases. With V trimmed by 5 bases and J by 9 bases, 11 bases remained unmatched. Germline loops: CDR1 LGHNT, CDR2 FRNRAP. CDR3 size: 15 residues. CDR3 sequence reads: CASGASGTGFGEQFF. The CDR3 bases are TGTGCTAGTGGTGCCTCCGGGACAGGGTTTGGTGAGCAGTTCTTC.

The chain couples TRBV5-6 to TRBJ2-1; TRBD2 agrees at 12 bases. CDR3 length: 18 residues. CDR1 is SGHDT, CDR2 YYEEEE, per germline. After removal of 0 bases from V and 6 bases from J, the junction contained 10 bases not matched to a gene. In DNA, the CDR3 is TGTGCCAGCAGCTTGGGGTTACTAGCGGGAGGTCACTTCAATGAGCAGTTCTTC. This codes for CASSLGLLAGGHFNEQFF.

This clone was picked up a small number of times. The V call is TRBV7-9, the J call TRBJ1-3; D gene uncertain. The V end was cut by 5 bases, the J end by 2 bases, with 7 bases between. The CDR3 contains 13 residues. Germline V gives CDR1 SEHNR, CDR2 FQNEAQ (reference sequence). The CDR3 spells CASSRTPGNTIYF. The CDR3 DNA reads TGTGCCAGCAGCCGGACTCCTGGAAACACCATATATTTT.

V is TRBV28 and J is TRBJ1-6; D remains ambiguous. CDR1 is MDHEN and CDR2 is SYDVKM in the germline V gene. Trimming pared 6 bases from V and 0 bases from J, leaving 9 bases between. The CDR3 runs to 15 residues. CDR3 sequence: CASRLRSSYNSPLHF. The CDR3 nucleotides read TGTGCCAGCAGGCTTAGGAGCTCCTATAATTCACCCCTCCACTTT.

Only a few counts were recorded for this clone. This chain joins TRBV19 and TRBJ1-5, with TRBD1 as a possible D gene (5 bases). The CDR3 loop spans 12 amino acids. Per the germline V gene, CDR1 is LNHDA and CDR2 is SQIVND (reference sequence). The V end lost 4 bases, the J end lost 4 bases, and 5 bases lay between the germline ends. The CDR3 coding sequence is TGTGCCAGTAGTACAGGGAATCAGCCCCAGCATTTT. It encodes CASSTGNQPQHF. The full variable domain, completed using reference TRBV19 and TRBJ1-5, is DGGITQSPKYLFRKEGQNVTLSCEQNLNHDAMYWYRQDPGQGLRLIYYSQIVNDFQKGDIAEGYSVSREKKESFPLTVTSAQKNPTAFYLCASSTGNQPQHFGDGTRLSIL.

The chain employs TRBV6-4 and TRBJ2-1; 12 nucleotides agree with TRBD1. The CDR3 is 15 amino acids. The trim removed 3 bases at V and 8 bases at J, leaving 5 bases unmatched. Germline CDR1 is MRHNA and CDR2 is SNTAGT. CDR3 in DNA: TGTGCCAGCAGTGAACAAGGGACAGGGGGCTATGAGCAGTTCTTC. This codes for CASSEQGTGGYEQFF.

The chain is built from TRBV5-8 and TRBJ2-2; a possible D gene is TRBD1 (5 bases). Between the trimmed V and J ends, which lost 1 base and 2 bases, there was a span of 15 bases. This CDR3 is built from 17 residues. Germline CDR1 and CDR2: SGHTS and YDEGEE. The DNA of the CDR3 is TGTGCCAGCAGCTTGCAGGGTATGGTGTTCAACACCGGGGAGCTGTTTTTT. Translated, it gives CASSLQGMVFNTGELFF.

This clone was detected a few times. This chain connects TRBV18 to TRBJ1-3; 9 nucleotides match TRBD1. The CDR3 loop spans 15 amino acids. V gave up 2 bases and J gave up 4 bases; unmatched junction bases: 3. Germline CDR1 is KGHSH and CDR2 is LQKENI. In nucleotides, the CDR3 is TGTGCCAGCTCACCAGTTGGACAGGGGGGAAACACCATATATTTT. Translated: CASSPVGQGGNTIYF.

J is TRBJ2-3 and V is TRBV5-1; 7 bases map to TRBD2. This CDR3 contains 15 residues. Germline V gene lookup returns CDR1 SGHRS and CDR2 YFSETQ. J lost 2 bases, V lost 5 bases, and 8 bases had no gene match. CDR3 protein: CASRTGTTNTDTQYF. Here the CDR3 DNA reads TGCGCCAGCAGAACCGGGACTACAAACACAGATACGCAGTATTTT.

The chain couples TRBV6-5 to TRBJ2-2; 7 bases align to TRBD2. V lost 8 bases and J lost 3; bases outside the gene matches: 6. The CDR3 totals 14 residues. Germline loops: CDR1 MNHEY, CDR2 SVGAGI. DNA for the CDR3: TGTGCCAGCGGGAGGGGCATCGACACCGGGGAGCTGTTTTTT. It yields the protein CASGRGIDTGELFF.

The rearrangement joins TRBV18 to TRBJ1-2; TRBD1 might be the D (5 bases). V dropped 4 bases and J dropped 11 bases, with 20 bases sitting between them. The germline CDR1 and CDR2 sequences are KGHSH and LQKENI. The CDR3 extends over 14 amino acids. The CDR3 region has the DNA TGTGCCAGCTCACGGGACTCTCGGAAAGGGGATTACACCTTC. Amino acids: CASSRDSRKGDYTF.

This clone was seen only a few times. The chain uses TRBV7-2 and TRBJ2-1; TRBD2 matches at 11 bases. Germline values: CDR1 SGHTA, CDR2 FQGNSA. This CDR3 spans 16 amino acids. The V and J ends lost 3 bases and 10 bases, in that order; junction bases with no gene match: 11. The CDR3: CASSLVTSGARGEQFF. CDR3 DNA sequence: TGTGCCAGCAGCTTGGTGACTAGCGGGGCCCGTGGGGAGCAGTTCTTC.

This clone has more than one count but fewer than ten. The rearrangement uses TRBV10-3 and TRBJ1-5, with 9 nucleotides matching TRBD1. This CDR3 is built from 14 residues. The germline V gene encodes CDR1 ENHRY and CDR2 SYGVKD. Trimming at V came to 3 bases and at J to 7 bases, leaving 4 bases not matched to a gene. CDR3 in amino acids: CAISDTGGMQPQHF. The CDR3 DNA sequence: TGTGCCATCAGTGACACAGGGGGCATGCAGCCCCAGCATTTT.

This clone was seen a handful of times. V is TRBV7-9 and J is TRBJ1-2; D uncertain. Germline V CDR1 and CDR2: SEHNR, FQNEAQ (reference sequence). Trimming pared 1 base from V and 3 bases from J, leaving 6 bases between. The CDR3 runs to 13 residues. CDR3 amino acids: CASSLGQHYGYTF. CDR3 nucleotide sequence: TGTGCCAGCAGCTTAGGACAACACTATGGCTACACCTTC.

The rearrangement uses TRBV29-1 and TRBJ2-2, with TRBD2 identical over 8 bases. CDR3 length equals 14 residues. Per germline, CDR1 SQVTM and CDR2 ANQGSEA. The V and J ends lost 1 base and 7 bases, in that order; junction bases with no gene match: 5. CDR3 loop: CSVEVAGKVGELFF. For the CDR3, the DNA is TGCAGCGTTGAAGTAGCGGGAAAGGTCGGGGAGCTGTTTTTT.

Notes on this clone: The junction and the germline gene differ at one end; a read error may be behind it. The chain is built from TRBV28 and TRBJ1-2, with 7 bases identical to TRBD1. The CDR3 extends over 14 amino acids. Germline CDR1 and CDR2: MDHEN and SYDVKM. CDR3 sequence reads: CASSPEGAPLLSAF. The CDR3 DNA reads TGTGCCAGCAGTCCTGAGGGGGCCCCTCTCCTATCGGCCTTC.

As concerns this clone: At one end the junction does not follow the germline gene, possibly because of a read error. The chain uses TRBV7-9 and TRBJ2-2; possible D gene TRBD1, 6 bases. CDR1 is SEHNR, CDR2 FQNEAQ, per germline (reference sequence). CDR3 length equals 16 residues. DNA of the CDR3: TGTTCCAGCTCTACCACTAGAGGGGGACACACCGGGGAGCTGTTTTTT. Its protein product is CSSSTTRGGHTGELFF.

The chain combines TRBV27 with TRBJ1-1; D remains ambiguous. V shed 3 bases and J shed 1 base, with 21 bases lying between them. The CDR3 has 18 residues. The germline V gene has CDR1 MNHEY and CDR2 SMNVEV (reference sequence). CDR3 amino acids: CASSFLPGGPLKNTEAFF. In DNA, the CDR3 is TGTGCCAGCAGTTTTCTTCCCGGCGGGCCGCTTAAGAACACTGAAGCTTTCTTT.

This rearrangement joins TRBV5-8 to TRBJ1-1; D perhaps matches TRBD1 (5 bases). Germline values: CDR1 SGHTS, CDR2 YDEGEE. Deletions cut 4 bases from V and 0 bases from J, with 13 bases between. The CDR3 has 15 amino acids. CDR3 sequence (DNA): TGTGCCAGCAGCCCGGTTCAAGGGGTGAACACTGAAGCTTTCTTT. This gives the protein CASSPVQGVNTEAFF.

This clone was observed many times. CDR3 nucleotide sequence: TGTGCCAGCAAGAGACAGGGGCACACCGGGGAGCTGTTTTTT. Residues: CASKRQGHTGELFF. This chain joins TRBV6-1 and TRBJ2-2; 8 bases are a match to TRBD1. Germline assignment: CDR1 MNHNS and CDR2 SASEGT. With V trimmed by 7 bases and J by 3 bases, 4 bases remained unmatched. The CDR3 consists of 14 residues.

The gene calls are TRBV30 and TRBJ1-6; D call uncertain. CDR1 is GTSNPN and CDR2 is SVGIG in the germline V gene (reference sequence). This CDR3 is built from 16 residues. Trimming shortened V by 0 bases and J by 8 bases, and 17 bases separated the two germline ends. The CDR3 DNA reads TGTGCCTGGAGTGTAGGAGGTTGGCAGACTTATTCACCCCTCCACTTT. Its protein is CAWSVGGWQTYSPLHF.

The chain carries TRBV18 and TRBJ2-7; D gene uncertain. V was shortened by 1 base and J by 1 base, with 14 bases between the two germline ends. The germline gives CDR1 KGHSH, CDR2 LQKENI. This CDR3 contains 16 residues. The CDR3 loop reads CASSPRGSTISYEQYF. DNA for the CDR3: TGTGCCAGCTCACCACGCGGCAGCACGATTTCCTACGAGCAGTACTTC.

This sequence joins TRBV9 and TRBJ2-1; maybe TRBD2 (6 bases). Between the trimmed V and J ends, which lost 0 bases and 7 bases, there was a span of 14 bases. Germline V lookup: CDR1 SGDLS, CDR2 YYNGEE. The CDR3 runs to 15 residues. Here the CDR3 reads CASSVGAGRGNEQFF. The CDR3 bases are TGTGCCAGCAGCGTAGGCGCCGGGAGAGGGAATGAGCAGTTCTTC. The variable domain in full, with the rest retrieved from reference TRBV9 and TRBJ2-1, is DSGVTQTPKHLITATGQRVTLRCSPRSGDLSVYWYQQSLDQGLQFLIQYYNGEERAKGNILERFSAQQFPDLHSELNLSSLELGDSALYFCASSVGAGRGNEQFFGPGTRLTVL.

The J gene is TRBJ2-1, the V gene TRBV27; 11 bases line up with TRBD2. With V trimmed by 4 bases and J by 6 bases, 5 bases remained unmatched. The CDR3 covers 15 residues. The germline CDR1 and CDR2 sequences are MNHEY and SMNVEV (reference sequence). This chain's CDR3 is CASSSGTSGINEQFF. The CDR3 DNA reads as TGTGCCAGCAGTTCCGGGACTAGCGGCATCAATGAGCAGTTCTTC.

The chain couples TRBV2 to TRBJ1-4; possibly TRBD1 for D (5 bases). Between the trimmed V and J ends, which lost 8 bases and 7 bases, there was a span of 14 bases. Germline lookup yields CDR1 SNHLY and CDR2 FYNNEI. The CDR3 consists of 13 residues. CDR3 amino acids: CASVRGVGEKLFF. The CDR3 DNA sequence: TGTGCCAGCGTACGGGGGGTCGGTGAAAAACTGTTTTTT. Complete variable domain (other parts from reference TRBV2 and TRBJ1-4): EPEVTQTPSHQVTQMGQEVILRCVPISNHLYFYWYRQILGQKVEFLVSFYNNEISEKSEIFDDQFSVERPDGSNFTLKIRSTKLEDSAMYFCASVRGVGEKLFFGSGTQLSVL.

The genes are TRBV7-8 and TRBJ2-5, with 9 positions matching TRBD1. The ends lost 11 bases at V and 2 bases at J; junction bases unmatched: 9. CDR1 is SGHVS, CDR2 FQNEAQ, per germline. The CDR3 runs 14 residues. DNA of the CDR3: TGTGCCGTCAAACCCGGGACAGGGCAAGAGACCCAGTACTTC. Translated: CAVKPGTGQETQYF.

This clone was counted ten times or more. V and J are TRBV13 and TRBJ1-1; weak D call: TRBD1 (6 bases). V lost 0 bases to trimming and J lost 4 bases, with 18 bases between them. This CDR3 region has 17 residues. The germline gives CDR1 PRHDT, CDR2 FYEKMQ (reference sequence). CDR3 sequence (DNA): TGTGCCAGCAGCTTAGGGGGCAGGGGAACGTCTAGCACTGAAGCTTTCTTT. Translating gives CASSLGGRGTSSTEAFF.

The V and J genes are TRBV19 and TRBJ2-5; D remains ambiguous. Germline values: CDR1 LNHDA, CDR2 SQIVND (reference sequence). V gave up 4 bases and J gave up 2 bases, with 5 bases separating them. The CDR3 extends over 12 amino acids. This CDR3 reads CASSSAQETQYF. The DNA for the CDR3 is TGTGCCAGTAGTAGCGCTCAAGAGACCCAGTACTTC. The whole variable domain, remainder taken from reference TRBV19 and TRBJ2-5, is DGGITQSPKYLFRKEGQNVTLSCEQNLNHDAMYWYRQDPGQGLRLIYYSQIVNDFQKGDIAEGYSVSREKKESFPLTVTSAQKNPTAFYLCASSSAQETQYFGPGTRLLVL.

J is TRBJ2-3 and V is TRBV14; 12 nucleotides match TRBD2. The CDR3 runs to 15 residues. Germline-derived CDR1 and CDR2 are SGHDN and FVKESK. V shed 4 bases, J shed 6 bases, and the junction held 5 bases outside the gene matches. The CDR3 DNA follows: TGTGCCAGCAGCCCGGGACTAGCGGGCGACGATACGCAGTATTTT. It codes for CASSPGLAGDDTQYF.

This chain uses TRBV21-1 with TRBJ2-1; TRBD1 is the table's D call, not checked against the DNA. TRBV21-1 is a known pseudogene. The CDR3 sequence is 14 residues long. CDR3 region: CASSKGQSYNEQFF. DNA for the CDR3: TGTGCCAGCAGCAAAGGACAGTCCTACAATGAGCAGTTCTTC.

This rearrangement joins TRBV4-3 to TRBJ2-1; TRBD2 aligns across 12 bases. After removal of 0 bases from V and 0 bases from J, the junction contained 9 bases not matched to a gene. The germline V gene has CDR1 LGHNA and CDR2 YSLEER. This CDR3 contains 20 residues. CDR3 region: CASSQELLAGGLSSYNEQFF. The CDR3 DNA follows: TGCGCCAGCAGCCAAGAACTCCTAGCGGGGGGGCTAAGCTCCTACAATGAGCAGTTCTTC.